These 10 T cell receptor beta chains share one sample of origin, sequenced in a study of CD8 T cells in ankylosing spondylitis (dated by TCRdb to about 2017). Library generation was performed with 5' RACE. TCRdb records Illumina HiSeq 2500 as the sequencer. TCRdb trimmed the raw reads at Q25, called clones with MiXCR and kept productive beta chains. Entries that share a CDR3 protein sequence are merged under the most common genes and DNA. This sample gives 290,000 or so distinct CDR3 sequences in total; roughly 20% of them show up just once. About 3.5% of the sample lies in the top ten. Sequencing was carried out using blood, either unsorted or a sorted T cell fraction (not recorded which). All receptors derive from a female donor with ankylosing spondylitis or in good health (not recorded which).

This clonotype was observed a handful of times. This chain connects TRBV4-2 to TRBJ2-1, with D unclear. V gave up 0 bases and J gave up 8 bases, with 14 bases separating them. The CDR3 totals 15 residues. Per germline, CDR1 LGHNA and CDR2 YNFKEQ. The CDR3 nucleotides read TGTGCCAGCAGCCAAGATCGTGGGTGGTCAGATGAGCAGTTCTTC. Translation gives CASSQDRGWSDEQFF.

This chain connects TRBV20-1 to TRBJ2-5; 10 bases fit TRBD2. Germline values: CDR1 DFQATT, CDR2 SNEGSKA (reference sequence). CDR3 length: 14 residues. V lost 3 bases, J lost 1 base, and 2 bases stayed unmatched. CDR3 residues: CSARVAGGQETQYF. The CDR3 nucleotides are TGCAGTGCTAGGGTAGCGGGAGGCCAAGAGACCCAGTACTTC.

This clonotype turned up a few times. The chain joins TRBV5-4 to TRBJ2-3, with 7 nucleotides matching TRBD2. The V gene end was trimmed by 4 bases and the J gene end by 1 base; junction bases not matched to a gene: 6. The germline CDR1 and CDR2 sequences are SGHNT and YYREEE (reference sequence). This CDR3 is built from 15 residues. The CDR3 DNA is TGTGCCAGCAGCCCAGGGACTACCCGCACAGATACGCAGTATTTT. Translating it yields CASSPGTTRTDTQYF.

This clonotype has ten or more counts. The gene calls are TRBV12-3 or TRBV12-4 and TRBJ2-7; no reliable D call. V was pared by 5 bases and J by 6 bases, with 14 bases between. The CDR3 loop spans 13 amino acids. CDR3 region: CASSPGWFGEQYF. The CDR3 nucleotides are TGTGCCAGCAGTCCCGGATGGTTCGGCGAGCAGTACTTC.

The genes are TRBV30 and TRBJ2-1; D tentatively reads TRBD1 or TRBD2 (5 bases each). The germline V and J ends were trimmed by 1 base and 4 bases, with 11 bases remaining between them. The CDR3 totals 14 residues. Per the germline V gene, CDR1 is GTSNPN and CDR2 is SVGIG (reference sequence). The CDR3 region is CAWSGGRFYNEQFF. Here the CDR3 DNA reads TGTGCCTGGAGTGGGGGACGGTTTTACAATGAGCAGTTCTTC. The full variable domain, completed using reference TRBV30 and TRBJ2-1, is SQTIHQWPATLVQPVGSPLSLECTVEGTSNPNLYWYRQAAGRGLQLLFYSVGIGQISSEVPQNLSASRPQDRQFILSSKKLLLSDSGFYLCAWSGGRFYNEQFFGPGTRLTVL.

The J gene is TRBJ2-1, the V gene TRBV11-2; tentative D call: TRBD1 (5 bases). Germline V lookup: CDR1 SGHAT, CDR2 FQNNGV. V was shortened by 0 bases and J by 5 bases, with 11 bases between the two germline ends. This CDR3 region has 15 residues. As DNA, the CDR3 is TGTGCCAGCAGCTTAGATCGTCAGGGAAACAATGAGCAGTTCTTC. Protein sequence: CASSLDRQGNNEQFF.

This chain joins TRBV4-2 and TRBJ1-6; the match to TRBD1 covers 8 bases. Germline V gene lookup returns CDR1 LGHNA and CDR2 YNFKEQ. V shed 3 bases, J shed 7 bases, and the junction held 5 bases outside the gene matches. The CDR3 contains 15 residues. The CDR3 spells CASSHPRTGNSPLHF. For the CDR3, the DNA is TGTGCCAGCAGCCACCCCAGGACAGGGAATTCACCCCTCCACTTT.

The V and J genes are TRBV7-2 and TRBJ1-1, with D possibly TRBD1 on 5 matching bases. Germline V gene lookup returns CDR1 SGHTA and CDR2 FQGNSA. The CDR3 sequence is 14 residues long. V was clipped by 2 bases and J by 3 bases, with 10 bases between them. This CDR3 is CASSLLGVDTEAFF. CDR3 in DNA: TGTGCCAGCAGCTTATTAGGGGTTGACACTGAAGCTTTCTTT.

This clonotype was seen many times. CDR3 in DNA: TGCGCCAGCAGCTTTCTTAGCGGGAGCACAGATACGCAGTATTTT. It is translated as CASSFLSGSTDTQYF. This sequence joins TRBV5-1 and TRBJ2-3, with TRBD2 matching over 7 bases. V shed 2 bases and J 0 bases; nucleotides not matched to a gene: 3. This CDR3 comprises 15 residues. Per germline, CDR1 SGHRS and CDR2 YFSETQ.

V is TRBV5-6 and J is TRBJ1-2; 8 bases agree with TRBD1. V was clipped by 4 bases and J by 4 bases; unmatched bases: 15. The V gene's germline CDR1 is SGHDT and CDR2 YYEEEE. The CDR3 has 17 amino acids. The CDR3 sequence: CASSIVPQGAQGYGYTF. In DNA form, the CDR3 reads TGTGCCAGCAGCATCGTTCCTCAGGGGGCGCAGGGCTATGGCTACACCTTC.